This T cell receptor (beta chain) was recovered during a study of radiotherapy plus CTLA-4 blockade in lung cancer. V lost 4 bases and J 5 bases, leaving 15 bases between the germline ends. CDR1 and CDR2 (germline): SGDLS, YYNGEE. The CDR3 contains 14 residues. Data came from immunoSEQ multiplex PCR; TCRdb stores just in-frame clones and leaves some out. The sample records around 80,000 clones, just under 75% being singletons. Sequencing was performed on peripheral blood, taken from a patient treated with radiotherapy plus ipilimumab. The receptor was isolated from a human donor with non-small cell lung cancer whose response to radiotherapy plus ipilimumab could not be evaluated. V is TRBV9 and J is TRBJ2-5; D might be TRBD2 (5 bases). As DNA, the CDR3 is TGTGCCAGCAGCACTCGCCCGGGAAGGGAGACCCAGTACTTC. Translating it yields CASSTRPGRETQYF.